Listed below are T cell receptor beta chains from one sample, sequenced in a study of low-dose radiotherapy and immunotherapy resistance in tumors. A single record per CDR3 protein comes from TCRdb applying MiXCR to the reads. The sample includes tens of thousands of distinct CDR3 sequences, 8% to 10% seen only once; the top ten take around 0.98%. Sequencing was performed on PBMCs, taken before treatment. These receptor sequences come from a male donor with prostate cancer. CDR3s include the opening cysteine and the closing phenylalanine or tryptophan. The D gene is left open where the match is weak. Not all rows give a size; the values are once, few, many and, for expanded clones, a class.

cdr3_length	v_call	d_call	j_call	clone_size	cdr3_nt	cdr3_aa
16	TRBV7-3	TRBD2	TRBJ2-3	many	TGTGCCAGCAGCTTAAGCCTAGCGGCCTCACGGGATACGCAGTATTTT	CASSLSLAASRDTQYF
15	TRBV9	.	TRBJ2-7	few	TGTGCCAGCAGCGTAGGCCCGGCAGAGGCCTACGAGCAGTACTTC	CASSVGPAEAYEQYF
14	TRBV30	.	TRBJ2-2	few	TGTGCCTGGAGTGCAATGAAGATCACCGGGGAGCTGTTTTTT	CAWSAMKITGELFF
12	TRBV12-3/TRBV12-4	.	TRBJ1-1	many	TGTGCCAGCAGGGAGCCAGAGACTGAAGCTTTCTTT	CASREPETEAFF
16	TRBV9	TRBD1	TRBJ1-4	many	TGTGCCAGTAAGACGGGACAGGCTGGCCCTAATGAAAAACTGTTTTTT	CASKTGQAGPNEKLFF
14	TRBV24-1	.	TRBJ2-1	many	TGTGCCACCAGATCACCAGACTTAAACAATGAGCAGTTCTTC	CATRSPDLNNEQFF
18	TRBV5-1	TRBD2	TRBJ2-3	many	TGCGCCAGCAGCCCCGATACCGGGACTAGCGGGAGCACAGATACGCAGTATTTT	CASSPDTGTSGSTDTQYF
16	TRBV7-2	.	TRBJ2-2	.	.	CASSFTSGVTGELFFF
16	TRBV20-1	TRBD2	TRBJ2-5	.	TGCAGTGCTCGAAGAGCGGGGGGCATTTTACAAGAGACCCAGTACTTC	CSARRAGGILQETQYF
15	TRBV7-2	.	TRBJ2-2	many	TGTGCCAGCAGCTTAACTACTGGGGGTACCGGGGAGCTGTTTTTT	CASSLTTGGTGELFF
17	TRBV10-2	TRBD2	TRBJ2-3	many	TGCGCCAGCAGTGAACTTGGACTAGCGGGCGGCACAGATACGCAGTATTTT	CASSELGLAGGTDTQYF
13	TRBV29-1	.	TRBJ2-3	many	TGCAGCGTTGACCAGGGTTCTGCGGATACGCAGTATTTT	CSVDQGSADTQYF
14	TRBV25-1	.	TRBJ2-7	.	TGTGCCAGCAGTGTGTTCGGCGGAAAGGGTGAGCAGTACTTC	CASSVFGGKGEQYF
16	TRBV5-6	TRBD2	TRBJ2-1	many	TGTGCCAGCAGCCGCCTAGCGGGAGTGTCCTACAATGAGCAGTTCTTC	CASSRLAGVSYNEQFF
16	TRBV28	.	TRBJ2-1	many	TGTGCCAGCAGAACCCGGGGACCCAGCTCCTACAATGAGCAGTTCTTC	CASRTRGPSSYNEQFF
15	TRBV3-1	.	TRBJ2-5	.	TGTGCCAGCAGCCGCCGGACTGGGAGGTTCGAGACCCAGTACTTC	CASSRRTGRFETQYF
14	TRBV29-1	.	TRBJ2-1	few	TGCAGCGTTGGGGTACAGGGAATTAGCAATGAGCAGTTCTTC	CSVGVQGISNEQFF
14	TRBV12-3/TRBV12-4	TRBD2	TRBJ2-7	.	TGTGCCAGCAGTGTAGCGGGCAACTCCTACGAGCAGTACTTC	CASSVAGNSYEQYF
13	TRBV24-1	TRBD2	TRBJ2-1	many	TGTGCCACCAGTGATGACGGGGGGGGAGAGCAGTTCTTC	CATSDDGGGEQFF
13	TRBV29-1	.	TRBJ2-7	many	TGCAGCGTTGAGCAGGCTTCAACCTACGAGCAGTACTTC	CSVEQASTYEQYF
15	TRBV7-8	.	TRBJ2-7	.	TGTGCCAGCAGCATAAGGAGGGACAGTATTTACGAGCAGTACTTC	CASSIRRDSIYEQYF
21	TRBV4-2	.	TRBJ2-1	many	TGTGCCAGCAGCGACGCACGGGACAACGCCCCCCTTAGCGCCTCCTACAATGAGCAGTTCTTC	CASSDARDNAPLSASYNEQFF
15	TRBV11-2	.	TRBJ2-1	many	TGTGCCAGCAGCTCGGACTCCAGCTCCTACAATGAGCAGTTCTTC	CASSSDSSSYNEQFF
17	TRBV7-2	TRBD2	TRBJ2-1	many	TGTGCCAGCAGTCTCACTAGCGGGCCCCTCGGAGTGAATGAGCAGTTCTTC	CASSLTSGPLGVNEQFF
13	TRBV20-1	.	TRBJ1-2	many	TGCAGTGCTCGCGAAAACCAGGGCTATGGCTACACCTTC	CSARENQGYGYTF
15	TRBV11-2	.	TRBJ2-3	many	TGTGCCAGCAGAAGCCACAGGGGGGGGTGGGATACGCAGTATTTT	CASRSHRGGWDTQYF
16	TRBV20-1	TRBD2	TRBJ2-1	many	TGCAGTGCCCCGAAACACCTTGGACTAGCGTACAATGAGCAGTTCTTC	CSAPKHLGLAYNEQFF
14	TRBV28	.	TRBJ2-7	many	TGTGCCAGCCAGGGAGCGGCCAACTCCTACGAGCAGTACTTC	CASQGAANSYEQYF
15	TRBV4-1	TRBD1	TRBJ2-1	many	TGCGCCAGCAGCCCTTGGACAGGTACGTCCAATGAGCAGTTCTTC	CASSPWTGTSNEQFF
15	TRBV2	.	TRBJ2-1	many	TGTGCCAGCAGTGAAGATACCGGACAGTACAATGAGCAGTTCTTC	CASSEDTGQYNEQFF
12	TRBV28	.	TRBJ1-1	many	TGTGCCAGCTCACAGACGAACACTGAAGCTTTCTTT	CASSQTNTEAFF
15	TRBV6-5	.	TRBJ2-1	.	TGTGCCAGCAGTCCGGGTAGGAGGGCCTACAATGAGCAGTTCTTC	CASSPGRRAYNEQFF
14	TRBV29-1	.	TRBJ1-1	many	TGCAGCGTTGAAAGCGGCAGCTTCAACACTGAAGCTTTCTTT	CSVESGSFNTEAFF
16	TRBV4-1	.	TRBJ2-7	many	TGCGCCAGCAGCCTTTATGGGCCCTCAACATACTACGAGCAGTACTTC	CASSLYGPSTYYEQYF
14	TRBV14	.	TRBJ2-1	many	TGTGCCAGCAGCCAAGTCTCGCGACGCAATGAGCAGTTCTTC	CASSQVSRRNEQFF
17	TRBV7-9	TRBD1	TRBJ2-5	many	TGTGCCAGCAGCCCTCCCGTCGGGACAGCCCCCCGGGAGACCCAGTACTTC	CASSPPVGTAPRETQYF
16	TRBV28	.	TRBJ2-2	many	TGTGCCAGCAGTTTATTCGCTGCGGGGAACACCGGGGAGCTGTTTTTT	CASSLFAAGNTGELFF
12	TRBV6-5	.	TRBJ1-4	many	TGTGCCAGCAGTTCCCGAGGGGAAAAACTGTTTTTT	CASSSRGEKLFF
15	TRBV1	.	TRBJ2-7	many	TGCACCAGCAGCCAACGGGACAAAAGACGCTACGAGCAGTACTTC	CTSSQRDKRRYEQYF
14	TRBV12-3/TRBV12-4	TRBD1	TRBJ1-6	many	TGTGCCAGCAGTTCCGGGACAGCTAATTCACCCCTCCACTTT	CASSSGTANSPLHF
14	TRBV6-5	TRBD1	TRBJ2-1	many	TGTGCCAGCAGCCGGGGACAGAGGTACAATGAGCAGTTCTTC	CASSRGQRYNEQFF
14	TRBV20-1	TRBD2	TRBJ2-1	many	TGCAGTGTCCCGGGACTAGCGCTATACAATGAGCAGTTCTTC	CSVPGLALYNEQFF
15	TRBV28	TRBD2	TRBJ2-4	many	TGTGCCAGCAGCGGGGGGGGGGTAGCCAAAAACATTCAGTACTTC	CASSGGGVAKNIQYF
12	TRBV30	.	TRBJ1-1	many	TGTGCCTGGAGCTTCGACAAGGCTGAAGCTTTCTTT	CAWSFDKAEAFF
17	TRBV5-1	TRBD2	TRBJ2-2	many	TGCGCCAGCAGGAAGACGGGTAGCGGGAGTCTAGCCGGGGAGCTGTTTTTT	CASRKTGSGSLAGELFF
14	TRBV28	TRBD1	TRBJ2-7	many	TGTGCCAGCAGCCCCGGGACAGCACCCTACGAGCAGTACTTC	CASSPGTAPYEQYF
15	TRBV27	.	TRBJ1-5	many	TGTGCCAGCAGCCTAGCCAGGGGTAGCAATCAGCCCCAGCATTTT	CASSLARGSNQPQHF
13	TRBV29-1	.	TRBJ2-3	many	TGCAGTATAGGGGGGGTCAGCACAGATACGCAGTATTTT	CSIGGVSTDTQYF
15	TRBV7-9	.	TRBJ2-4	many	TGTGCCAGCAGCTTAGAAGGGCTAGCCAAAAACATTCAGTACTTC	CASSLEGLAKNIQYF
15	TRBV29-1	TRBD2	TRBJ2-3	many	TGCAGCGTTGAAGATGGGAACGCGGGAGGAGATACGCAGTATTTT	CSVEDGNAGGDTQYF
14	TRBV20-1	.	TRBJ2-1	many	TGCAGTGCTAGAGAGGCTAGCTCCTACAATGAGCAGTTCTTC	CSAREASSYNEQFF
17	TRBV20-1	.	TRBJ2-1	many	TGCAGTGCTAGAGATGGTTCGGGAGCGAGGGCCTACAATGAGCAGTTCTTC	CSARDGSGARAYNEQFF
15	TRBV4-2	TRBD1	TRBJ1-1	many	TGTGCCAGCAGGCGGGACAGGGTTATGAACACTGAAGCTTTCTTT	CASRRDRVMNTEAFF
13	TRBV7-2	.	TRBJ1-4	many	TGTGCCAGCAGCTTCAGCATAAATGAAAAACTGTTTTTT	CASSFSINEKLFF
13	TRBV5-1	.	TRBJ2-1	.	TGCGCCAACAGCCTTGTATCGGGGGTTGAGCAGTTCTTC	CANSLVSGVEQFF